This T cell receptor (beta chain) was recovered during a study of beta chain features in type 1 diabetes. Trimming stripped 6 bases from V and 8 bases from J, with 10 bases between. The length of the CDR3 is 12 residues. Germline V CDR1 and CDR2: MNHEY, SVGAGI. Expressed TCRB transcripts were sequenced after all isolated RNA was converted to cDNA. TCRdb's copy holds only in-frame clones and misses some; the assay was immunoSEQ multiplex PCR. The table includes just under 150,000 clones, more than 9% detected once. The purity of all sorted populations exceeded 95%. The chain uses TRBV6-5 and TRBJ1-4, with D unclear. This sequence was found in a man aged 18 to 30 in good health. Material for sequencing was naive CD4+ T cells from blood. CDR3 sequence (DNA): TGTGCCAGCAGGGCAGGAAGGGAAAAACTGTTTTTT. Translating gives CASRAGREKLFF.